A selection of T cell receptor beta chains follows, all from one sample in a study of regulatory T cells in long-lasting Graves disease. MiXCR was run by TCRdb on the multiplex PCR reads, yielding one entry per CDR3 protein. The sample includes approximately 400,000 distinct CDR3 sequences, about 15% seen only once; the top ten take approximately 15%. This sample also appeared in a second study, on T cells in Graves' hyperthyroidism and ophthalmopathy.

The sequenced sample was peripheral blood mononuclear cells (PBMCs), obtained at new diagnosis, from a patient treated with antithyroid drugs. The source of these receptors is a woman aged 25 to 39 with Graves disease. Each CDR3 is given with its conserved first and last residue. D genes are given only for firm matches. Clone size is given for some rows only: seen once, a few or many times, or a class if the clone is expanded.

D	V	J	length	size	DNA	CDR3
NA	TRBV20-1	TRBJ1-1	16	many	TGCAGTGCTAGAGACCTATCAGGGACCATGAACACTGAAGCTTTCTTT	CSARDLSGTMNTEAFF
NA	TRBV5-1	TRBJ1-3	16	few	TGCGCCAGCAGCTTGTCTGGCCCTTCCTCTGGAAACACCATATATTTT	CASSLSGPSSGNTIYF
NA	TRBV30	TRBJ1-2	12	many	TGTGCCTGGACCCTCGGGGGCTATGGCTACACCTTC	CAWTLGGYGYTF
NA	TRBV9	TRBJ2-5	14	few	TGTGCCAGCAGCGCCCTGGGTTTGACAGAGACCCAGTACTTC	CASSALGLTETQYF
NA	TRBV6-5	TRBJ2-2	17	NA	TGTGCCAGCAGTTACGGTCTGCTATCTCCCCGGACCGGGGAGCTGTTTTTT	CASSYGLLSPRTGELFF
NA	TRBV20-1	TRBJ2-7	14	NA	TGCAGTGCTGAAACCGGGACGGGGCGCTACGAGCAGTACTTC	CSAETGTGRYEQYF
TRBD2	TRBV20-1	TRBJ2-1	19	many	TGCAGTGCTAGAGGGGGGGGACTAGCGGTTCCTAGCTCCTACAATGAGCAGTTCTTC	CSARGGGLAVPSSYNEQFF
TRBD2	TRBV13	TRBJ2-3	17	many	TGTGCCAGCAGCACCGCAACTAGCGGGAGGAGGACAGATACGCAGTATTTT	CASSTATSGRRTDTQYF
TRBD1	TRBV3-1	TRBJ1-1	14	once	TGTGCCAGCAGCCAGACGACAGGGGGCACTGAAGCTTTCTTT	CASSQTTGGTEAFF
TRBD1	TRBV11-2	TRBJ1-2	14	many	TGTGCCAGCAGCTTTAACAGGGGGGACTATGGCTACACCTTC	CASSFNRGDYGYTF
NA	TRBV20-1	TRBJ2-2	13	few	TGCAGTGCCCTTCTGACGGGCACCGGGGAGCTGTTTTTT	CSALLTGTGELFF
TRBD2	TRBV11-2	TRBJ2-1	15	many	TGTGCCAGCAGCCACCCGGGACTAGCGGGAGGCCCGCAGTTCTTC	CASSHPGLAGGPQFF
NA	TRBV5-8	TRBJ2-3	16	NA	TGTGCCAGCAGCCCCCGGGACGGATCCTTCACAGATACGCAGTATTTT	CASSPRDGSFTDTQYF
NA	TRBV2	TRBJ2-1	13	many	TGTGCCAGCAGTCGTCAGGGTTACAATGAGCAGTTCTTC	CASSRQGYNEQFF
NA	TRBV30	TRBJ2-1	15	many	TGTGCCTGGAGTGAGGGCACCCGCTCCTACAATGAGCAGTTCTTC	CAWSEGTRSYNEQFF
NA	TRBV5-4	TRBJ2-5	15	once	TGTGCCAGCAGCTTGGAAGGACGTGGAGGAGAGACCCAGTACTTC	CASSLEGRGGETQYF
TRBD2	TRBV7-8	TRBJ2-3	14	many	TGTGCCAGCCGTAGGACTAGCGGGACAGATACGCAGTATTTT	CASRRTSGTDTQYF
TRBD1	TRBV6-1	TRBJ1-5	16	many	TGTGCCAGCACCAGGACAGGCGCGGGGGGGTATCAGCCCCAGCATTTT	CASTRTGAGGYQPQHF
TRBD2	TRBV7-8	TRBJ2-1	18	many	TGTGCCAGCAGTTCATGGAGCGGGAGGCCCTCTTTTCACAATGAGCAGTTCTTC	CASSSWSGRPSFHNEQFF
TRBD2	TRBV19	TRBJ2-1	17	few	TGTGCCAGCAACCACCCGGGACTAGCGGGAGAAATCAATGAGCAGTTCTTC	CASNHPGLAGEINEQFF
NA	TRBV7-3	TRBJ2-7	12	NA	TGTGCCAGCAGCCTCTTTAAAGGCGAGCAGTACTTC	CASSLFKGEQYF
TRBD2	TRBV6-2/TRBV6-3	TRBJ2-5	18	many	TGTGCCAGCAGTTCTCCTCTTGGAGCGGGAGGGGACCTGGAGACCCAGTACTTC	CASSSPLGAGGDLETQYF
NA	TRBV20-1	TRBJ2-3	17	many	TGCAGTGCTTCAACATTCAGGACAGCTCCTCGCACAGATACGCAGTATTTT	CSASTFRTAPRTDTQYF
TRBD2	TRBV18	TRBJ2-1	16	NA	TGTGCCAGCTCACCAGGAAGCGGGAGTGGGTACAATGAGCAGTTCTTC	CASSPGSGSGYNEQFF
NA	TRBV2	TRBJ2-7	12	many	TGTGCCAGTCGGGACTCCCGGACCCAGCAGTACTTC	CASRDSRTQQYF
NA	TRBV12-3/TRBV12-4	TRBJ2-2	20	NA	TGTGCCAGCAGTTACTCACCCCCTGGTCTAGCGTCCTCGAACACCGGGGAGCTGTTTTTT	CASSYSPPGLASSNTGELFF
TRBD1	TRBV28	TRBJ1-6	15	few	TGTGCCAGCAGTCCGTCGGCGGGACAGGCGTCACCCCTCCACTTT	CASSPSAGQASPLHF
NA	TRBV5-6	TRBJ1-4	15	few	TGTGCCAGCAGCTTGGATGGGTCCGGGATCGAAAAACTGTTTTTT	CASSLDGSGIEKLFF
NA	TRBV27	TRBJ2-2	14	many	TGTGCCAGCAGTTTGGCTGACGGGGCCGGGGAGCTGTTTTTT	CASSLADGAGELFF